Each of the 29 T cell receptor beta chains below was sequenced from the same sample in a study of regulatory dendritic cells for organ transplantation. The data were produced by immunoSEQ multiplex PCR, yet TCRdb's version contains in-frame clones alone and is incomplete. The data hold about 18,000 clones, with roughly 80% observed a single time. Allogeneic regulatory or mature dendritic cells were co-cultured for less than six days with CFSE-labeled sorted T cells at 1:10. No antigen has been identified for these receptors. Source material: memory CD4+ T cells from blood cultured with regulatory dendritic cells. Subset described: CD45RO+ memory T cells. These receptors all stem from a human donor in good health.

The chain uses TRBV25-1 and TRBJ2-7; 7 positions agree with TRBD1. The CDR3 covers 15 residues. V lost 3 bases to trimming and J lost 9 bases; unmatched junction nucleotides: 14. Germline assignment: CDR1 MGHDK and CDR2 SYGVNS. The CDR3: CASSDQGGRADGQYF. Written as DNA, the CDR3 is TGTGCCAGCAGTGACCAAGGGGGCAGGGCCGACGGGCAGTACTTC.

V is TRBV5-1 and J is TRBJ2-7; 12 nucleotides align to TRBD2. The J segment lost 1 base and the V segment lost 4 bases, leaving 9 bases of the junction unmatched. The CDR3 is made up of 17 amino acids. Germline V gene data show CDR1 as SGHRS and CDR2 as YFSETQ. CDR3 sequence: CASSGGPGTSGSYEQYF. The CDR3 DNA sequence: TGCGCCAGCAGCGGTGGCCCCGGGACTAGCGGGTCCTACGAGCAGTACTTC. The entire variable domain, with the rest obtained from reference TRBV5-1 and TRBJ2-7, is as follows: KAGVTQTPRYLIKTRGQQVTLSCSPISGHRSVSWYQQTPGQGLQFLFEYFSETQRNKGNFPGRFSGRQFSNSRSEMNVSTLELGDSALYLCASSGGPGTSGSYEQYFGPGTRLTVT.

The chain is built from TRBV5-1 and TRBJ1-2; 7 bases align to TRBD1. The CDR3 is 15 residues long. Germline lookup yields CDR1 SGHRS and CDR2 YFSETQ. V lost 0 bases and J lost 4; bases outside the gene matches: 6. CDR3 sequence (DNA): TGCGCCAGCAGCTTGGAAGGGGGCTTCGGCTATGGCTACACCTTC. Residues: CASSLEGGFGYGYTF.

This chain links TRBV4-3 with TRBJ2-3; D is undetermined. The CDR3 consists of 15 residues. Looked up from germline, CDR1 is LGHNA and CDR2 is YSLEER. The ends were cut back, 1 base at V and 0 bases at J, with 8 bases in the middle. The CDR3 here is CASSQVHGSTDTQYF. The CDR3 DNA reads TGCGCCAGCAGCCAAGTTCACGGAAGCACAGATACGCAGTATTTT.

The genes are TRBV6-5 and TRBJ2-5; D unresolved. The V and J ends lost 5 bases and 5 bases respectively, with 15 bases between them. Germline-derived CDR1 and CDR2 are MNHEY and SVGAGI. CDR3 length equals 14 residues. CDR3 protein: CASSTHGLGETQYF. The CDR3 region has the DNA TGTGCCAGCAGTACCCACGGATTAGGGGAGACCCAGTACTTC.

This rearrangement joins TRBV5-8 to TRBJ2-5; D is perhaps TRBD1 (5 bases). The CDR3 is 14 amino acids. The germline V gene has CDR1 SGHTS and CDR2 YDEGEE. V lost 5 bases, J lost 5 bases, and 16 bases lay in between. DNA for the CDR3: TGTGCCAGCAGTACCTCAGGGTCGTGGGAGACCCAGTACTTC. It specifies CASSTSGSWETQYF.

This sequence joins TRBV28 and TRBJ1-1; D gene uncertain. The CDR3 runs 13 residues. Germline lookup yields CDR1 MDHEN and CDR2 SYDVKM. The ends were cut back, 5 bases at V and 1 base at J, with 8 bases in the middle. CDR3 in DNA: TGTGCCAGCAGTGGACCCACGAACACTGAAGCTTTCTTT. It translates to CASSGPTNTEAFF.

A note on this clone: As the CDR3 is not closed by the conserved phenylalanine or tryptophan, this likely results from a read error. No DNA is shown, since the ends of the CDR3 on it are uncertain; the CDR3 is the one TCRdb lists. The chain carries TRBV19 and TRBJ2-3. The CDR3 has 10 amino acids, counting both end residues. CDR1 and CDR2 from the germline V gene are LNHDA and SQIVND (reference sequence). CDR3 in amino acids: CASKRARLVG.

This chain connects TRBV6-5 to TRBJ2-3, with D maybe TRBD1 (5 bases). The CDR3 length is 16 residues. V was clipped by 0 bases and J by 4 bases, with 14 bases between them. CDR1 is MNHEY, CDR2 SVGAGI, per germline. Here the CDR3 DNA reads TGTGCCAGCAGTTACTCGATTGCAGGGCCACCAGATACGCAGTATTTT. The encoded protein is CASSYSIAGPPDTQYF.

The chain is built from TRBV28 and TRBJ1-1; D is uncertain. The CDR3 loop spans 15 amino acids. V was pared by 6 bases and J by 1 base, with 15 bases between. Germline assignment: CDR1 MDHEN and CDR2 SYDVKM. Here the CDR3 reads CASSVHGGPNTEAFF. The CDR3 DNA follows: TGTGCCAGCAGCGTGCACGGTGGTCCGAACACTGAAGCTTTCTTT.

The chain carries TRBV7-2 and TRBJ2-5, with D hard to call. V shed 5 bases and J shed 2 bases, with 12 bases lying between them. The CDR3 length is 14 residues. CDR1 and CDR2 (germline): SGHTA, FQGNSA. CDR3 sequence reads: CASSPNHVQETQYF. CDR3 sequence (DNA): TGTGCCAGCAGCCCGAACCACGTACAAGAGACCCAGTACTTC.

The chain couples TRBV28 to TRBJ2-2, with 11 positions matching TRBD2. Germline values: CDR1 MDHEN, CDR2 SYDVKM. V was clipped by 3 bases and J by 1 base; unmatched bases: 19. The CDR3 sequence is 22 residues long. The CDR3 reads CASSLLAFILAGEKRNTGELFF. The CDR3 nucleotides read TGTGCCAGCAGTTTGCTCGCCTTCATACTAGCGGGAGAAAAACGGAACACCGGGGAGCTGTTTTTT.

The gene calls are TRBV7-9 and TRBJ1-1; the D is unclear. V was clipped by 4 bases and J by 5 bases, with 11 bases between them. The CDR3 is 13 amino acids. Germline V gene lookup returns CDR1 SEHNR and CDR2 FQNEAQ (reference sequence). The CDR3 nucleotides read TGTGCCAGCAGCTCGTTTAGTGGGACTGAAGCTTTCTTT. Its protein is CASSSFSGTEAFF.

The CDR3 loop reads CASSEYGLANTGELFF. The CDR3 DNA reads as TGTGCCAGCAGTGAATATGGCCTAGCGAACACCGGGGAGCTGTTTTTT. The chain couples TRBV25-1 to TRBJ2-2; no clear D. Looked up from germline, CDR1 is MGHDK and CDR2 is SYGVNS. The CDR3 totals 16 residues. Trimming stripped 0 bases from V and 0 bases from J, with 8 bases between.

This clone occurred a few times. V gene TRBV6-4 combines with J gene TRBJ2-2; D call uncertain. The CDR3 has 13 residues. Germline V CDR1 and CDR2: MRHNA, SNTAGT. Trimming stripped 2 bases from V and 3 bases from J, with 4 bases between. CDR3 in amino acids: CASSDRDTGELFF. DNA for the CDR3: TGTGCCAGCAGTGACAGGGACACCGGGGAGCTGTTTTTT.

The rearrangement uses TRBV29-1 and TRBJ1-2, with a possible D match to TRBD1 (5 bases). Trimming pared 6 bases from V and 0 bases from J, leaving 5 bases between. The CDR3 is 11 amino acids. Germline CDR1 reads SQVTM; CDR2 reads ANQGSEA. Here the CDR3 reads CSVTANYGYTF. DNA of the CDR3: TGCAGCGTGACAGCTAACTATGGCTACACCTTC.

CDR3 region: CATSNHNRDGNYGYTF. The CDR3 region has the DNA TGTGCCACCAGCAACCATAACAGGGATGGCAACTATGGCTACACCTTC. The J gene is TRBJ1-2, the V gene TRBV15; D may be TRBD1 (6 bases). The V and J ends lost 4 bases and 2 bases respectively, with 17 bases between them. This CDR3 contains 16 residues. Germline V CDR1 and CDR2: LNHNV, YYDKDF (reference sequence).

The chain has TRBV11-2 and TRBJ2-7; no definite D call. V lost 6 bases and J 3 bases, leaving 15 bases between the germline ends. Per the germline V gene, CDR1 is SGHAT and CDR2 is FQNNGV. The CDR3 length is 14 residues. Here the CDR3 reads CASRKGFSNYEQYF. The CDR3 bases are TGTGCCAGCAGGAAGGGATTTAGCAACTACGAGCAGTACTTC.

The chain joins TRBV7-2 to TRBJ2-5; D possibly corresponds to TRBD2 (5 bases). Germline V CDR1 and CDR2: SGHTA, FQGNSA. V was trimmed by 5 bases and J by 2 bases, leaving 12 bases between them. The CDR3 length is 14 residues. The DNA of the CDR3 is TGTGCCAGCAGCCAGCAACCGGGGCAAGAGACCCAGTACTTC. It specifies CASSQQPGQETQYF.

This clone was counted once. The chain uses TRBV29-1 and TRBJ1-3, with a weak D call TRBD1 (5 bases). Germline CDR1 and CDR2: SQVTM and ANQGSEA. The CDR3 runs to 11 residues. The CDR3 spells CGGGPGNTIYF. DNA of the CDR3: TGCGGCGGGGGACCTGGAAACACCATATATTTT.

This sequence joins TRBV5-4 and TRBJ2-1, with 8 positions matching TRBD2. Germline V lookup: CDR1 SGHNT, CDR2 YYREEE (reference sequence). The V gene end was trimmed by 1 base and the J gene end by 5 bases; junction bases not matched to a gene: 5. The CDR3 has 15 residues. The DNA of the CDR3 is TGTGCCAGCAGCTTGAGCGGGAGCAAAGACAATGAGCAGTTCTTC. The encoded protein is CASSLSGSKDNEQFF.

This chain links TRBV2 with TRBJ2-7; 8 bases agree with TRBD2. The V segment lost 1 base and the J segment 5 bases; nucleotides outside the gene matches: 10. This CDR3 spans 16 amino acids. CDR1 and CDR2 (germline): SNHLY, FYNNEI. CDR3 region: CASSEEGLAGYNEQYF. CDR3 nucleotides: TGTGCCAGCAGTGAAGAGGGGCTAGCGGGCTACAACGAGCAGTACTTC.

This clone came up once. This sequence joins TRBV11-2 and TRBJ2-3, with 10 positions matching TRBD2. Germline CDR1 is SGHAT and CDR2 is FQNNGV. V shed 6 bases and J 2 bases; nucleotides not matched to a gene: 14. The CDR3 sequence is 18 residues long. The CDR3 bases are TGTGCCAGCAGACCTAGCGGGGGCCGACTATACCCCACAGATACGCAGTATTTT. This gives the protein CASRPSGGRLYPTDTQYF.

This clone has a single count. The chain joins TRBV10-3 to TRBJ2-3; 8 nucleotides agree with TRBD1. J lost 6 bases, V lost 0 bases, and 5 bases had no gene match. The CDR3 is 15 amino acids. CDR1 ENHRY and CDR2 SYGVKD come from the germline V gene. CDR3 in DNA: TGTGCCATCAGTGAGTCAACGGCAGGGGGCGATACGCAGTATTTT. It encodes CAISESTAGGDTQYF.

This clone was seen only once. The chain couples TRBV6-6 to TRBJ1-1; the D gene is possibly TRBD1 (5 bases). The CDR3 extends over 12 amino acids. Trimming took off 2 bases at V and 7 bases at J, with 8 bases between the two ends. CDR1 is MNHNY, CDR2 SVGAGI, per germline (reference sequence). DNA for the CDR3: TGTGCCAGCAGTTACAGGGACGGTGAAGCTTTCTTT. Translating gives CASSYRDGEAFF.

CDR3 loop: CASSLGGDPYGYTF. The CDR3 DNA reads TGTGCCAGCAGCCTCGGGGGAGACCCTTATGGCTACACCTTC. The chain uses TRBV28 and TRBJ1-2, with a possible D match to TRBD1 (5 bases). Trimming removed 6 bases at V and 5 bases at J, with 16 bases between. Looked up from germline, CDR1 is MDHEN and CDR2 is SYDVKM. This CDR3 is built from 14 residues.

V usage is TRBV10-1 and J usage is TRBJ2-3; D gene uncertain. The CDR3 spans 14 residues. V was pared by 2 bases and J by 5 bases, with 11 bases between. CDR1 is WNHNN and CDR2 is SYGVQD in the germline V gene (reference sequence). For the CDR3, the DNA is TGCGCCAGCAGTGAGACCAGCCCGCGAGATACGCAGTATTTT. Amino acid sequence: CASSETSPRDTQYF.

V is TRBV5-4 and J is TRBJ2-5, with D unresolved. The CDR3 is 14 residues long. Germline assignment: CDR1 SGHNT and CDR2 YYREEE (reference sequence). The V end lost 0 bases, the J end lost 0 bases, and 6 bases lay between the germline ends. The CDR3 nucleotides are TGTGCCAGCAGCTTGGGGGGTAACCAAGAGACCCAGTACTTC. The encoded protein is CASSLGGNQETQYF.

The chain has TRBV9 and TRBJ2-5, with 7 bases aligning to TRBD2. CDR3 length: 13 amino acids. The V gene's germline CDR1 is SGDLS and CDR2 YYNGEE. With V trimmed by 0 bases and J by 5 bases, 1 base remained unmatched. CDR3 in amino acids: CASSVGGSETQYF. CDR3 nucleotide sequence: TGTGCCAGCAGCGTAGGCGGGAGTGAGACCCAGTACTTC.